Following are 13 T cell receptor beta chains from one sample sequenced in a study of T cells in Graves' hyperthyroidism and ophthalmopathy. TCR beta CDR3 sequences were amplified from RNA transcripts. A set of HTBI primers served as the primers for a first-round RT-PCR of the TCR CDR3. TCRdb ran MiXCR on the multiplex PCR reads and lists one entry per CDR3 protein. Here the sample spans about 400,000 distinct CDR3 sequences, 15% being singletons. The specimen was blood. The receptors shown here come from a woman aged 30 to 39 with Graves' hyperthyroidism.

The chain is built from TRBV13 and TRBJ2-7; 13 bases are shared with TRBD2. The CDR3 extends over 15 amino acids. In germline, CDR1 is PRHDT, CDR2 FYEKMQ (reference sequence). With 5 bases clipped from V and 5 bases from J, the junction kept 6 bases outside the gene matches. The CDR3, as DNA: TGTGCCAGCAGCGGAGGGACTAGCGGGAAGGACGAGCAGTACTTC. Translating gives CASSGGTSGKDEQYF.

This clonotype showed up many times. The V call is TRBV3-1, the J call TRBJ2-5; D remains unclear. Germline CDR1 LGHDT, CDR2 YNNKEL (reference sequence). Trimming pared 0 bases from V and 5 bases from J, leaving 16 bases between. The CDR3 runs 16 residues. The CDR3 region has the DNA TGTGCCAGCAGCCAAGATAGACTTCCTTTCCCCGAGACCCAGTACTTC. Translated: CASSQDRLPFPETQYF.

This chain joins TRBV3-1 and TRBJ1-2; D possibly corresponds to TRBD1 (5 bases). V was cut by 1 base and J by 4 bases, with 22 bases left in between. In germline, CDR1 is LGHDT, CDR2 YNNKEL (reference sequence). CDR3 length equals 18 residues. Here the CDR3 reads CASSQGDRRGAAGYGYTF. DNA for the CDR3: TGTGCCAGCAGCCAAGGGGACCGCCGGGGAGCGGCGGGCTATGGCTACACCTTC. The full variable domain, in which reference TRBV3-1 and TRBJ1-2 provide the parts outside the CDR3, is DTAVSQTPKYLVTQMGNDKSIKCEQNLGHDTMYWYKQDSKKFLKIMFSYNNKELIINETVPNRFSPKSPDKAHLNLHINSLELGDSAVYFCASSQGDRRGAAGYGYTFGSGTRLTVV.

The chain has TRBV5-1 and TRBJ2-7; D could derive from TRBD1 or TRBD2 (6 bases each). Trimming shortened V by 0 bases and J by 2 bases, and 12 bases separated the two germline ends. Germline CDR1 is SGHRS and CDR2 is YFSETQ. There are 15 residues in the CDR3. CDR3 DNA sequence: TGCGCCAGCAGCTTGGCCTGGGGGGCCGCCTACGAGCAGTACTTC. Amino acid sequence: CASSLAWGAAYEQYF.

J is TRBJ1-1 and V is TRBV19, with D hard to call. V was pared by 4 bases and J by 1 base, with 13 bases between. CDR3 length: 15 amino acids. Looked up from germline, CDR1 is LNHDA and CDR2 is SQIVND (reference sequence). The CDR3 region has the DNA TGTGCCAGTAGTACTCACCTCGGATCGAACACTGAAGCTTTCTTT. Its protein product is CASSTHLGSNTEAFF.

The sample holds many counts of this clonotype. This chain links TRBV5-1 with TRBJ2-7, with 11 positions matching TRBD1. The CDR3 is 14 amino acids. Germline V CDR1 and CDR2: SGHRS, YFSETQ. V trimming: 4 bases; J trimming: 2 bases; junction bases outside the gene matches: 2. The CDR3 loop reads CASSPGQGAYEQYF. As DNA, the CDR3 is TGCGCCAGCAGCCCGGGACAGGGGGCCTACGAGCAGTACTTC.

The V call is TRBV3-1, the J call TRBJ2-1; D not certain. V shed 4 bases and J shed 3 bases, with 7 bases lying between them. The CDR3 runs to 13 residues. Germline V CDR1 and CDR2: LGHDT, YNNKEL (reference sequence). Written as DNA, the CDR3 is TGTGCCAGCAGCCGGATGATCTACAATGAGCAGTTCTTC. This translates into CASSRMIYNEQFF.

J is TRBJ1-3 and V is TRBV18; D call uncertain. Trimming left V 2 bases short and J 0 bases short, with 8 bases between. Germline V gene sequence: CDR1 KGHSH, CDR2 LQKENI. The CDR3 has 15 residues. In DNA form, the CDR3 reads TGTGCCAGCTCACCAGCAGAGATCTCTGGAAACACCATATATTTT. Translated, it gives CASSPAEISGNTIYF.

The table lists this clonotype with a few counts. V gene TRBV9 combines with J gene TRBJ2-7, with D maybe TRBD1 (6 bases). Deletions cut 0 bases from V and 1 base from J, with 14 bases between. This CDR3 comprises 16 residues. Germline V gene lookup returns CDR1 SGDLS and CDR2 YYNGEE. CDR3 sequence reads: CASSVGLGAMSYEQYF. CDR3 nucleotides: TGTGCCAGCAGCGTAGGCTTGGGGGCGATGTCCTACGAGCAGTACTTC. The full variable domain, rest sourced from reference TRBV9 and TRBJ2-7, is DSGVTQTPKHLITATGQRVTLRCSPRSGDLSVYWYQQSLDQGLQFLIQYYNGEERAKGNILERFSAQQFPDLHSELNLSSLELGDSALYFCASSVGLGAMSYEQYFGPGTRLTVT.

This clonotype appeared many times. The rearrangement links TRBV30 to TRBJ1-1; a possible D gene is TRBD1 (5 bases). Germline loops: CDR1 GTSNPN, CDR2 SVGIG (reference sequence). Between the trimmed V and J ends, which lost 5 bases and 7 bases, there was a span of 26 bases. The CDR3 contains 16 residues. The CDR3: CAWAGQLKGPPFEAFF. The CDR3, as DNA: TGTGCCTGGGCTGGACAATTGAAAGGCCCCCCTTTTGAAGCTTTCTTT.

This clonotype was recorded many times. The J gene is TRBJ2-1, the V gene TRBV5-5, with D unresolved. Germline CDR1 and CDR2: SGHKS and YYEKEE (reference sequence). Trimming took 1 base from V and 6 from J, leaving 5 bases between them. The CDR3 spans 12 residues. The CDR3 protein is CASSLYGNEQFF. Written as DNA, the CDR3 is TGTGCCAGCAGCTTGTATGGCAATGAGCAGTTCTTC.

This clonotype was counted between two and nine times. The rearrangement uses TRBV30 and TRBJ1-2; perhaps TRBD1 as D (5 bases). The germline gives CDR1 GTSNPN, CDR2 SVGIG (reference sequence). The CDR3 spans 14 residues. V dropped 3 bases and J dropped 5 bases, with 16 bases sitting between them. DNA for the CDR3: TGTGCCTGGAGGGGGGACCGAGTAAGTTATGGCTACACCTTC. Translating it yields CAWRGDRVSYGYTF.

This clonotype occurred a few times. The V call is TRBV7-8, the J call TRBJ2-7; 7 bases are shared with TRBD2. Trimming cost V 4 bases and J 2 bases; bases outside gene matches: 8. CDR1 and CDR2 (germline): SGHVS, FQNEAQ. The CDR3 is 15 residues long. CDR3: CASSWGGGAPYEQYF. The CDR3 DNA is TGTGCCAGCAGCTGGGGGGGAGGGGCGCCCTACGAGCAGTACTTC.